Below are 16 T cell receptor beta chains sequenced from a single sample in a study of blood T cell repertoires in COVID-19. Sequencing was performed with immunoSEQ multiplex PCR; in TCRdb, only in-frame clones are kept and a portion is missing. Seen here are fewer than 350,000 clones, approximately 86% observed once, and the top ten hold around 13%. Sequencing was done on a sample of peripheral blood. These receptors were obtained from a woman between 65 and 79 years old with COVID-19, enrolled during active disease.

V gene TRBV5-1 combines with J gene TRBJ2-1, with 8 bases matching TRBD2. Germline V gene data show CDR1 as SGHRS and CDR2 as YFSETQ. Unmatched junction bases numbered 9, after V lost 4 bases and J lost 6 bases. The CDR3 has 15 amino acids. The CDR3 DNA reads TGCGCCAGCAGCACGACCGGGACTAGTCGCAATGAGCAGTTCTTC. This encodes CASSTTGTSRNEQFF.

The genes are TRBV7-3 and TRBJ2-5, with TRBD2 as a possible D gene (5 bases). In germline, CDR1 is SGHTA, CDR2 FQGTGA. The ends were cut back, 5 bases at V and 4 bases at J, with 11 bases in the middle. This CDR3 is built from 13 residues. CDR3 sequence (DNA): TGTGCCAGCAGCCCAGGCCGGGGAGAGACCCAGTACTTC. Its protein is CASSPGRGETQYF.

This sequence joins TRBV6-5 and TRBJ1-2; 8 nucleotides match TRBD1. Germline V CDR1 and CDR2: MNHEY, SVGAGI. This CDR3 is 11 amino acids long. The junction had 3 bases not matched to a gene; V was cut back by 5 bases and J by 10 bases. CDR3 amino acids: CASSRQGFYTF. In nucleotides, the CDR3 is TGTGCCAGCAGTCGACAGGGGTTCTACACCTTC.

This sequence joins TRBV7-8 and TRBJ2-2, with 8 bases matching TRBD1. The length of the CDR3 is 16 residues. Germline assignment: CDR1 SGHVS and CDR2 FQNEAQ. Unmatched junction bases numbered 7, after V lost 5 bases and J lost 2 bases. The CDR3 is CASSLLDRVNTGELFF. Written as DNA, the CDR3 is TGTGCCAGCAGCCTACTGGACAGGGTAAACACCGGGGAGCTGTTTTTT.

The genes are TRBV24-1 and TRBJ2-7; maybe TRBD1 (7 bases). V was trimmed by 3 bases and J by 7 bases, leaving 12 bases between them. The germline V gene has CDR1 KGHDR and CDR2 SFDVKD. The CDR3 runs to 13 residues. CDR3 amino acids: CATSDIQGGEQYF. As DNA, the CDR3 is TGTGCCACCAGTGATATTCAGGGGGGAGAGCAGTACTTC.

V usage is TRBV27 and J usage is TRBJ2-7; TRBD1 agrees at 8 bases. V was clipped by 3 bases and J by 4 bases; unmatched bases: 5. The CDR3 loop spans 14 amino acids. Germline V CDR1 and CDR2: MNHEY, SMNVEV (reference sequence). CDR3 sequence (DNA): TGTGCCAGCAGTTTCGGACAGGGAATGTACGAGCAGTACTTC. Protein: CASSFGQGMYEQYF.

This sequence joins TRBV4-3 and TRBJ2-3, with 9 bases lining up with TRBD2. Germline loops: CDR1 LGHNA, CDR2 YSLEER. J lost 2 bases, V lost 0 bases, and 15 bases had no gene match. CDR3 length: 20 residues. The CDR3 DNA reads TGCGCCAGCAGCCAAGAATCGGCTAGCGGGGCTACCGAACCCACAGATACGCAGTATTTT. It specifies CASSQESASGATEPTDTQYF.

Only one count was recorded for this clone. The DNA for the CDR3 is TGTGCCAGCAGCCCCGCCCGGGGAGCAGGGGGGAATGAAAAACTGTTTTTT. Translation gives CASSPARGAGGNEKLFF. This sequence joins TRBV3-1 (or the pseudogene TRBV3-2) and TRBJ1-4; 7 bases map to TRBD1. V trimming: 4 bases; J trimming: 5 bases; junction bases outside the gene matches: 13. This CDR3 has 17 amino acids. Germline-derived CDR1 and CDR2 are LGHDT and YNNKEL (reference sequence).

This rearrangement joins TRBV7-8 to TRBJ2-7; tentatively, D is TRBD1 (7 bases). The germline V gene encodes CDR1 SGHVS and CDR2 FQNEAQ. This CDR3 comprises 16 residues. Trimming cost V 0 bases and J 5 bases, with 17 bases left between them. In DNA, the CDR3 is TGTGCCAGCAGCTTAGCGCGTTTTGGAGGGGGCAACGAGCAGTACTTC. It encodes CASSLARFGGGNEQYF.

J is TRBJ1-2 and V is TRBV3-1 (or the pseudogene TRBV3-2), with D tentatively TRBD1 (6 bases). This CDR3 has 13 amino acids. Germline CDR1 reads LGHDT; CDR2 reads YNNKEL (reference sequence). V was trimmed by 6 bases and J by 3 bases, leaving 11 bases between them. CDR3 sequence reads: CASSLGTYYGYTF. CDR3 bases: TGTGCCAGCAGTCTCGGGACATACTATGGCTACACCTTC.

The CDR3 DNA is TGTGCCAGTAGTCCGGGACTAGCGGAGCTCCTCTCTGGGGCCAACGTCCTGACTTTC. The encoded protein is CASSPGLAELLSGANVLTF. The genes are TRBV19 and TRBJ2-6; 11 positions match TRBD2. This CDR3 comprises 19 residues. CDR1 and CDR2 (germline): LNHDA, SQIVND (reference sequence). With V trimmed by 5 bases and J by 0 bases, 9 bases remained unmatched.

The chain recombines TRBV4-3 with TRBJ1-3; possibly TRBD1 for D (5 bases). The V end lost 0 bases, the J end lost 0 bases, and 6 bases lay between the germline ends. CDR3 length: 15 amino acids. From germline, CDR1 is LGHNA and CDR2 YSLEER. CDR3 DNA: TGCGCCAGCAGCCAAGACAGGGTCTCTGGAAACACCATATATTTT. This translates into CASSQDRVSGNTIYF.

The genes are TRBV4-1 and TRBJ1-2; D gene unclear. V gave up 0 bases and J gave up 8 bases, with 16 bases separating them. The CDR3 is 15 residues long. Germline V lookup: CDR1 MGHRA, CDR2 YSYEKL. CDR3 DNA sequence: TGCGCCAGCAGCCAAGAATTGATCCCCCTATTCGGCTACACCTTC. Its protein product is CASSQELIPLFGYTF.

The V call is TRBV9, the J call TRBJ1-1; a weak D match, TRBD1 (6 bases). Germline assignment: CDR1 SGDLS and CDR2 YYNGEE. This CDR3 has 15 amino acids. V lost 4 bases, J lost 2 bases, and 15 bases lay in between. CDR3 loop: CASSSPGVRNTEAFF. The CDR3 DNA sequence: TGTGCCAGCAGCTCCCCAGGGGTCAGAAACACTGAAGCTTTCTTT.

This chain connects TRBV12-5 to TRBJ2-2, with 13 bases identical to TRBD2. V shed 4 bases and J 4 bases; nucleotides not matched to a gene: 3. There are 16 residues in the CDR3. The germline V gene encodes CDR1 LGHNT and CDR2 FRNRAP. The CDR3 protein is CASGSRTSGGTGELFF. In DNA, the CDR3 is TGTGCTAGTGGTTCCCGGACTAGCGGGGGCACCGGGGAGCTGTTTTTT.

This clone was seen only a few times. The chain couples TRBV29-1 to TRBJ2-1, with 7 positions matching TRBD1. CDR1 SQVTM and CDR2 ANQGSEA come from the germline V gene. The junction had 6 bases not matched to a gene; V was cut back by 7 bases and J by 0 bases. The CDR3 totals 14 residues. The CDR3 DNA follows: TGCAGCGGCCTCCGGGACAGCTCCTACAATGAGCAGTTCTTC. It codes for CSGLRDSSYNEQFF.